This record covers a single T cell receptor beta chain. The antigen is unknown. Profiling relied on immunoSEQ multiplex PCR, and the TCRdb table lists in-frame clones only, not all of them. The table records around 180,000 clones, approximately 90% of them present only once. This specimen comes from a study of T cell responses to AZD1222 COVID-19 vaccine. Whole-study findings and limits: Mostly white British, mostly female donors; authors suggested clonal diversity may be underestimated. Without day 14 samples, only post-peak T cell repertoires were studied.

Germline V lookup: CDR1 MGHRA, CDR2 YSYEKL. This CDR3 has 16 residues. Between the trimmed V and J ends, which lost 3 bases and 10 bases, there was a span of 19 bases. This sequence was found in an adult in good health. The chain carries TRBV4-1 and TRBJ1-6, with a tentative D call TRBD1 (6 bases). This sample comprised peripheral blood, obtained on day 0 of AZD1222 vaccination. CDR3 sequence reads: CASSQVGQSLLSPLHF. CDR3 DNA: TGCGCCAGCAGCCAGGTCGGACAGTCTCTCCTCTCACCCCTCCACTTT.